The rows below give T cell receptor beta chains drawn from one sample of a study of T cells in Graves' hyperthyroidism and ophthalmopathy. TCRdb ran MiXCR on the multiplex PCR reads and lists one entry per CDR3 protein. The data hold around 690,000 distinct CDR3 sequences, with 15% to 20% observed a single time. Sample: blood. The receptors stem from a man between 50 and 59 years old with Graves' hyperthyroidism. Each CDR3 is given with its conserved first and last residue. The order of the fields is V gene, D gene, J gene, clone size, CDR3 protein, CDR3 DNA. The D gene is left open where the match is weak. Clone size is given for some rows only: seen once, a few or many times, or a class if the clone is expanded.

TRBV6-6	TRBD1	TRBJ1-6	few	CASSYGDRVVSPLHF	TGTGCCAGCAGTTACGGGGACAGGGTTGTTTCACCCCTCCACTTT
TRBV4-3	TRBD1	TRBJ1-2	many	CASSHDLTGGYGYTF	TGCGCCAGCAGCCACGACCTTACAGGGGGATATGGCTACACCTTC
TRBV6-1	TRBD2	TRBJ2-1	many	CASSETSGRRDNEQFF	TGTGCCAGCAGCGAGACTAGCGGGAGAAGAGATAATGAGCAGTTCTTC
TRBV20-1	TRBD2	TRBJ2-7	many	CSASARLADSYEQYF	TGCAGTGCTAGCGCTCGGCTAGCGGACTCCTACGAGCAGTACTTC
TRBV28	NA	TRBJ1-5	many	CASSSTSFRPQHF	TGTGCCAGCAGTTCCACATCCTTTCGGCCCCAGCATTTT
TRBV30	NA	TRBJ2-5	few	CAWSVPVQETQYF	TGTGCCTGGAGTGTACCAGTACAAGAGACCCAGTACTTC
TRBV20-1	NA	TRBJ2-5	many	CSASGRSFNGETQYF	TGCAGTGCTAGTGGTCGGAGTTTTAATGGAGAGACCCAGTACTTC
TRBV19	NA	TRBJ2-7	NA	CASSIAAKPPYEQYF	TGTGCCAGTAGTATAGCTGCCAAGCCGCCCTACGAGCAGTACTTC
TRBV4-1	NA	TRBJ1-6	NA	CASSQDRNERNSPLHF	TGCGCCAGCAGCCAAGATAGGAACGAAAGGAATTCACCCCTCCACTTT
TRBV30	NA	TRBJ2-5	many	CAWSVGEQETQYF	TGTGCCTGGAGTGTGGGGGAACAAGAGACCCAGTACTTC
TRBV5-4	TRBD2	TRBJ2-2	few	CASSLGKGLAGVNGELFF	TGTGCCAGCAGCTTGGGCAAGGGACTAGCGGGAGTTAACGGGGAGCTGTTTTTT
TRBV3-1	TRBD1	TRBJ1-2	many	CASSQVVGTGEGYTF	TGTGCCAGCAGCCAAGTTGTAGGGACAGGGGAAGGCTACACCTTC
TRBV3-1	NA	TRBJ2-1	many	CASGLHSMKGEQFF	TGTGCCAGCGGCCTTCACTCTATGAAAGGGGAGCAGTTCTTC
TRBV7-2	TRBD1	TRBJ2-7	NA	CASSLGGDRGVYEQYF	TGTGCCAGCAGCTTAGGGGGGGACAGGGGAGTCTACGAGCAGTACTTC
TRBV6-2/TRBV6-3	TRBD1	TRBJ1-1	few	CASSQRQTGVVTEAFF	TGTGCCAGCAGCCAACGACAGACAGGGGTTGTGACTGAAGCTTTCTTT